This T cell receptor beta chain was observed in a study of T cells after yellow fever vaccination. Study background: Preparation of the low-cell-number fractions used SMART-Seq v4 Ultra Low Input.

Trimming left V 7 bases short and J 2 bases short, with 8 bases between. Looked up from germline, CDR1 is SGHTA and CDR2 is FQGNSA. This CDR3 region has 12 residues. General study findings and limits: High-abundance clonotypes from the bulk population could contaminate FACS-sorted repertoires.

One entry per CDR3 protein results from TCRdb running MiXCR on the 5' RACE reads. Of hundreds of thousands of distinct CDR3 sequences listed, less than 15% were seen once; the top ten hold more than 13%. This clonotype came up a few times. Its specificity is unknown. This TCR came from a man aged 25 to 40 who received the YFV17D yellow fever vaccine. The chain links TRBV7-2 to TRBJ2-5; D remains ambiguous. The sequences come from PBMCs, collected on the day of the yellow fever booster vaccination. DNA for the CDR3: TGTGCCAGCACGGTAGGGCAAGAGACCCAGTACTTC. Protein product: CASTVGQETQYF.